This record covers a single T cell receptor beta chain. Antigen: not known. This sample was taken from a study of CD8 T cells in ankylosing spondylitis. MiXCR was run by TCRdb on the 5' RACE reads, yielding one entry per CDR3 protein. This sample has around 280,000 distinct CDR3 sequences, with around 18% found just once. The V gene's germline CDR1 is DFQATT and CDR2 SNEGSKA (reference sequence). J lost 9 bases, V lost 4 bases, and 11 bases had no gene match. The CDR3 extends over 15 amino acids. Study-level findings and limits: Several of the motif variants were reported before in synovial fluid and blood from reactive arthritis.

The chain uses TRBV20-1 and TRBJ2-1; TRBD2 agrees at 11 bases. The sample comprised blood, either unsorted or a sorted T cell fraction (not recorded which). The clonotype was recovered from a male donor with ankylosing spondylitis or in good health (not recorded which). CDR3 loop: CSATTSGRSDSEQFF. The CDR3 nucleotides read TGCAGTGCTACTACTAGCGGGAGATCCGACAGTGAGCAGTTCTTC.